A single sample gave rise to the 9 T cell receptor delta chains below, sequenced in a study of gamma-delta chains in newborns, infants, children. With CATT, TCRdb re-called clones from the reads. This table holds some 1,800 delta-chain clones, 35% to 50% found once. Material: blood. These receptors were collected from a child who had a fever.

The CDR3 DNA follows: TGTGCTCTTGGGCCCCCGGCCTTCCTACTACGAGGGGACCGGGGGATACGGAGCTCCTGGGACACCCGACAGATGTTTTTC. Translated: CALGPPAFLLRGDRGIRSSWDTRQMFF. The rearrangement uses TRDV1 and TRDJ3; possibly TRDD3 for D (10 bases). Germline V gene data show CDR1 as TSWWSYY and CDR2 as QGS. V was clipped by 5 bases and J by 0 bases, with 41 bases between them. This CDR3 region has 27 residues.

On this clone itself: This may arise from a read error, as a much more abundant clone is one base away. Other DNA sequences within the sample encode an identical CDR3. This chain links TRDV2 with TRDJ3, with TRDD3 matching 8 bases. The CDR3 extends over 19 amino acids. The germline gives CDR1 GEAIGNYY, CDR2 EKD. CDR3 bases: TGTGCCTGTGACACCTTGGGGGATGAGAGCTCCTGGGACACCCGACAGATGTTCTTC. This translates into CACDTLGDESSWDTRQMFF.

This clone is judged large. Within the sample, other DNA sequences also encode this same CDR3. V is TRDV1 and J is TRDJ1, with unresolved D. The CDR3 extends over 22 amino acids. The V end was cut by 3 bases, the J end by 0 bases, with 32 bases between. Germline V gene sequence: CDR1 TSWWSYY, CDR2 QGS. The CDR3 DNA is TGTGCTCTTGGGGACACCATAAGGGTCCCGTGGTCGTTCTCCCTGTACACCGATAAACTCATCTTT. It codes for CALGDTIRVPWSFSLYTDKLIF.

Regarding this clone: The sample contains more than one DNA sequence encoding this CDR3. The chain links TRDV1 to TRDJ2; 11 bases align to TRDD3. The CDR3 is made up of 21 amino acids. The J segment lost 8 bases and the V segment lost 2 bases, leaving 22 bases of the junction unmatched. Germline CDR1 TSWWSYY, CDR2 QGS. The CDR3 DNA reads as TGTGCTCTTGGGGAAAACCCTGTAGCCCCGTTGGGGGATACGTCTGGTGCACAACTCTTCTTT. This translates into CALGENPVAPLGDTSGAQLFF.

To note about this clone: This may arise from a read error, as a much more abundant clone is one base away. This chain links TRDV2 with TRDJ1; 7 positions agree with TRDD3. V was pared by 6 bases and J by 0 bases, with 30 bases of the junction left unmatched. This CDR3 is built from 22 residues. Germline loops: CDR1 GEAIGNYY, CDR2 EKD. CDR3 protein: CACTPLSWSGGSGERYTDKLIF. The DNA of the CDR3 is TGTGCCTGTACACCGCTCAGTTGGTCTGGGGGGTCCGGTGAAAGGTACACCGATAAACTCATCTTT.

This clone is medium-sized. The chain joins TRDV2 to TRDJ1; 10 bases agree with TRDD3. The CDR3 covers 18 residues. Trimming cost V 2 bases and J 0 bases; bases outside gene matches: 11. Germline V gene data show CDR1 as GEAIGNYY and CDR2 as EKD. CDR3 nucleotide sequence: TGTGCCTGTGACAAACTACTGGGGGATCGGCGGTACACCGATAAACTCATCTTT. This translates into CACDKLLGDRRYTDKLIF.

A word on this clone: A much larger clone differs from this one at a single base, so this may be a read error. This chain connects TRDV2 to TRDJ1; possible D gene TRDD3, 6 bases. Trimming stripped 3 bases from V and 1 base from J, with 26 bases between. In germline, CDR1 is GEAIGNYY, CDR2 EKD. The CDR3 contains 19 residues. This CDR3 is CACDFLRGDVNTSTDKLIF. The CDR3 coding sequence is TGTGCCTGTGACTTCTTAAGGGGGGACGTAAACACGAGCACCGATAAACTCATCTTT.

This clone is labeled as large. V and J are TRDV2 and TRDJ1, with D possibly being TRDD3 (6 bases). Between the trimmed V and J ends, which lost 1 base and 10 bases, there was a span of 21 bases. The CDR3 loop spans 15 amino acids. Germline-derived CDR1 and CDR2 are GEAIGNYY and EKD. CDR3 sequence reads: CACDTLGTVPGGLIF. The CDR3 coding sequence is TGTGCCTGTGACACGCTGGGGACTGTTCCCGGGGGACTCATCTTT.

This chain joins TRDV2 and TRDJ1, with 8 nucleotides matching TRDD3. There are 15 residues in the CDR3. Germline-derived CDR1 and CDR2 are GEAIGNYY and EKD. V was pared by 4 bases and J by 0 bases, with 6 bases of the junction left unmatched. The CDR3 loop is CACELLGAHTDKLIF. The CDR3 DNA is TGTGCCTGTGAATTACTGGGGGCACACACCGATAAACTCATCTTT.